This T cell receptor (beta chain) was identified in a study of control samples from healthy donors and cancer patients. The J segment lost 2 bases and the V segment lost 5 bases, leaving 9 bases of the junction unmatched. The germline gives CDR1 MNHNY, CDR2 SVGAGI (reference sequence). The CDR3 is made up of 16 amino acids. The repertoire was sequenced with immunoSEQ multiplex PCR; TCRdb's copy has only in-frame clones and lacks some. The table shows about 120,000 clones, with around 90% occurring only once. Sequenced sample: blood. This clonotype was sampled from a man aged 40-49 years in good health. V gene TRBV6-6 combines with J gene TRBJ2-7; 10 bases line up with TRBD1. The CDR3 coding sequence is TGTGCCAGCAGTGCCAGACAGGGGGCGATTCCCTACGAGCAGTACTTC. Its protein is CASSARQGAIPYEQYF.